This TCR beta chain comes out of a study of cytomegalovirus exposure and HLA in healthy donors. The germline V gene encodes CDR1 SGHRS and CDR2 YFSETQ. The CDR3 is made up of 13 amino acids. V was trimmed by 2 bases and J by 6 bases, leaving 8 bases between them. Repertoires were generated with immunoSEQ multiplex PCR, while TCRdb's copy carries only in-frame clones and drops some. The sample holds 150,000 to 200,000 clones, roughly 80% seen once. The chain carries TRBV5-1 and TRBJ2-2, with a tentative D call TRBD1 (6 bases). The sample taken for sequencing was PBMCs. The sequence was collected from a young man in good health and CMV-seropositive. The CDR3 loop is CASSFQGPGELFF. The DNA for the CDR3 is TGCGCCAGCAGCTTTCAGGGGCCCGGGGAGCTGTTTTTT.